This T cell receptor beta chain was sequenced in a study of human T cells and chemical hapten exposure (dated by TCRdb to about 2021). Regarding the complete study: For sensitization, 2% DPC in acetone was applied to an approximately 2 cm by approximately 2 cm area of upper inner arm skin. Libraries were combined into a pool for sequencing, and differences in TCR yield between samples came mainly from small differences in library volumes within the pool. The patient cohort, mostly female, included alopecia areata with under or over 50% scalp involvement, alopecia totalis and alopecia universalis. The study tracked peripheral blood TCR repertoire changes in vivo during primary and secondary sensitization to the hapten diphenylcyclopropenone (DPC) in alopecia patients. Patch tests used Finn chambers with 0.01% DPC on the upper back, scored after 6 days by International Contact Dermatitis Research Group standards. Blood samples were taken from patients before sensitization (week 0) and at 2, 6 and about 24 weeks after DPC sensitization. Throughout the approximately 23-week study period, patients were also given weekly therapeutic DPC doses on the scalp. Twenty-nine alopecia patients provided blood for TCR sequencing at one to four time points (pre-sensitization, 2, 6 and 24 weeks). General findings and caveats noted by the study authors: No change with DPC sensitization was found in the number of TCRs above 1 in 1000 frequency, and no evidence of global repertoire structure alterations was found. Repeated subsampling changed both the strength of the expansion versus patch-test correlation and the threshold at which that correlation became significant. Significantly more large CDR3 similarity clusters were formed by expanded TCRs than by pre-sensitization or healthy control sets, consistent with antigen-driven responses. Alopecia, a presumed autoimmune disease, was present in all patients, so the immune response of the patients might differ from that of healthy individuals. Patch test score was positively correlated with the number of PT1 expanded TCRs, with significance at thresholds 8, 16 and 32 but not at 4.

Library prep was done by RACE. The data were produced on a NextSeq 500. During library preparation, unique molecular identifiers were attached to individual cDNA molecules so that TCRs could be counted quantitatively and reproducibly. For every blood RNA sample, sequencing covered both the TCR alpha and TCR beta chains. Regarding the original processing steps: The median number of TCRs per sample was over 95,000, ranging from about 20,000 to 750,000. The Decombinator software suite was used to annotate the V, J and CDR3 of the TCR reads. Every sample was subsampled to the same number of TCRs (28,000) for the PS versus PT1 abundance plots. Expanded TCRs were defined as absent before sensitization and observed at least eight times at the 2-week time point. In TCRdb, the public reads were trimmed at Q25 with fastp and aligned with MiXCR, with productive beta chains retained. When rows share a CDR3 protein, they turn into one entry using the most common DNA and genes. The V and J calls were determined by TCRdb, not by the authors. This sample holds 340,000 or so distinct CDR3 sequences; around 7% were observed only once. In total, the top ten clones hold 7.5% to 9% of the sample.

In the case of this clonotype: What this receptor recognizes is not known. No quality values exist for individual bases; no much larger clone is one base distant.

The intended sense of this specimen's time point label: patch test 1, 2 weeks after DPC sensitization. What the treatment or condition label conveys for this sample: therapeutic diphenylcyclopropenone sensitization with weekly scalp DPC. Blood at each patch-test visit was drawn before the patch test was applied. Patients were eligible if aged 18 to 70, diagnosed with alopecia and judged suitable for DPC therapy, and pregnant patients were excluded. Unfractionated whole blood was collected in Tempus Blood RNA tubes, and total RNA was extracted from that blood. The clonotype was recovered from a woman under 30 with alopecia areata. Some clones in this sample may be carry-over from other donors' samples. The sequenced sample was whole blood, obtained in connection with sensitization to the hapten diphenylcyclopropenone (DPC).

The nucleotides are TGTGCCAGCACCTTTAGGAGAAGCGTCCAAGAGACCCAGTACTTC. Translated, it gives CASTFRRSVQETQYF. The chain is made from TRBV28 and TRBJ2-5; the D gene assignment is ambiguous. CDR1 and CDR2, looked up from the germline V gene, are MDHEN and SYDVKM. V loses 7 bases, J loses 1 base, and the germline ends lie 16 bases apart. Reading from cysteine to phenylalanine, the CDR3 counts 15 amino acids. Only CDR3 DNA remains: 45 bases, in frame from the first base.